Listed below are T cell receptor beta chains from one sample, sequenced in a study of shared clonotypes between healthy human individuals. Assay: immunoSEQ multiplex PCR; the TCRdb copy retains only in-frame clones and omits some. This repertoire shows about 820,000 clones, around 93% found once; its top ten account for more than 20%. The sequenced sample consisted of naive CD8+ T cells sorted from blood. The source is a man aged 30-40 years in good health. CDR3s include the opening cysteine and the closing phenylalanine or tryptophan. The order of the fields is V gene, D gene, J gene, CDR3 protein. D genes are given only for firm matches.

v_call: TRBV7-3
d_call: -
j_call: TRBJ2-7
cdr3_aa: CASSFGGGYEQYF

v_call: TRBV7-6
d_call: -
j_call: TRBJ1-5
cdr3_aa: CASSDGPSRPQHF

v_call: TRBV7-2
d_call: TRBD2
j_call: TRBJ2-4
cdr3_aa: CASSLVTMREENIQYF

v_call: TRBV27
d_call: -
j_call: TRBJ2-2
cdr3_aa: CASSFARDTGELFF

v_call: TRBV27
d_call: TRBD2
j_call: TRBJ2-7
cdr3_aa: CASSPRTSGSLYEQYF

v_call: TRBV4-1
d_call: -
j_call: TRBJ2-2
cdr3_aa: CASSFNGANTGELFF

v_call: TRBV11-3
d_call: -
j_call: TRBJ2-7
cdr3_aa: CASSLGGGSYEQYF

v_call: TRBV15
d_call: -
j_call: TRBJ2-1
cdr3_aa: CATSFLRAGTNEQFF

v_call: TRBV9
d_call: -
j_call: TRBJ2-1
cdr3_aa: CASSLNNEQFF

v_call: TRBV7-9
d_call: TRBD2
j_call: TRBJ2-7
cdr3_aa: CASSSTSERTHEQYF

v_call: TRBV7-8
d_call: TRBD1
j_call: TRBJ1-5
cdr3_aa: CASSFTGGMSNQPQHF

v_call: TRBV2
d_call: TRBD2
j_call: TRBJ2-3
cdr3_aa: CASSQTRLAGTRIDTQYF

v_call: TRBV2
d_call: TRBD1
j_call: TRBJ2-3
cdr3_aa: CASSVIGTGGTDTQYF

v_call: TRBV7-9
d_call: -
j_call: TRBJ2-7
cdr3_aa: CASSLSQPGQEAEQYF

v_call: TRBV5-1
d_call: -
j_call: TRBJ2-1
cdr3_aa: CASSQGQYGYEQFF

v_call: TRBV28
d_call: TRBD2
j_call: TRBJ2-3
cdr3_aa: CASSLGLAQTDTQYF

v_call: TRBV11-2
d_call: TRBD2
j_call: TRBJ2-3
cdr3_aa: CASSHKTGTRSTDTQYF

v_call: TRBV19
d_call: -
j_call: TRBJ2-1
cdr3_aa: CASSIVGNEQFF

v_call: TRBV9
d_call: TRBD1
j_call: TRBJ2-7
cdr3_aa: CASSPRDREYEQYF

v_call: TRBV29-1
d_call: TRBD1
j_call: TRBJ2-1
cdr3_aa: CSAGQAGYNEQFF

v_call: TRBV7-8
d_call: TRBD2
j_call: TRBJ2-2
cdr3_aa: CASSSTSGTGELFF

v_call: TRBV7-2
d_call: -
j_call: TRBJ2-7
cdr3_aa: CASSSLGGNYEQYF

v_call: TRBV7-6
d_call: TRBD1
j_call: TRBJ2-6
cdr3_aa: CASSPRDRERAGANVLTF

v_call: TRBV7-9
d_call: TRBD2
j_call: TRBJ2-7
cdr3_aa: CASSSPGGLAESPYEQYF

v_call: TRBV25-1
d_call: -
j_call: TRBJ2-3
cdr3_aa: CASSRTSTDTQYF

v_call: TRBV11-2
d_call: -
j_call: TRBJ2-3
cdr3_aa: CASSLSAGTSTDTQYF

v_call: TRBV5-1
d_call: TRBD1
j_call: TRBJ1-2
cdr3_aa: CASSLDQRDSSYGYTF

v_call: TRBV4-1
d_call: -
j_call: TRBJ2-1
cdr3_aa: CASSQDPWENYNEQFF

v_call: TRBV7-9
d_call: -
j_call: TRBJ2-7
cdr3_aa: CASSPSIGTGTYEQYF

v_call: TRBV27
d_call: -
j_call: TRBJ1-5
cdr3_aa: CASSLYLDRFGNQPQHF

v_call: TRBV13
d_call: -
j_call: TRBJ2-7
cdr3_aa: CASSVRRGIYSYEQYF

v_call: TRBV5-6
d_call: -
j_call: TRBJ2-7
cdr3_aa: CASSSPVKGISYEQYF

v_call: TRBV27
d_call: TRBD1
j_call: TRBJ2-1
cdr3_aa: CASTGTGYNEQFF

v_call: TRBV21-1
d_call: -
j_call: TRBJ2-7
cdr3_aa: CASSYPGQEAYEQYF

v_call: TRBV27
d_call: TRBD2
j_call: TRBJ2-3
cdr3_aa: CASSSPSGTSTDTQYF

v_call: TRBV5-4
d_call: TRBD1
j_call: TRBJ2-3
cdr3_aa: CASSLRDRGTDTQYF

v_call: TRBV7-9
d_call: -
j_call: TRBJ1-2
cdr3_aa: CASSLADGGLGGYTF

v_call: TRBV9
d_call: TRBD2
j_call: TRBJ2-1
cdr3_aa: CASRAPLAGVYNEQFF

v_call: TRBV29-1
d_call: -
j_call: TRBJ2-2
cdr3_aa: CSVEARGRPPNTGELFF

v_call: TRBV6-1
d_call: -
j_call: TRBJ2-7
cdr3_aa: CASSSVAGPYEQYF

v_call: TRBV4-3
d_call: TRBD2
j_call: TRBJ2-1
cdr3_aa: CASSLEAGVGYNEQFF

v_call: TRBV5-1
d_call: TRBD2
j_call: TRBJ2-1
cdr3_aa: CASSFNSGLAGGPFYEQFF

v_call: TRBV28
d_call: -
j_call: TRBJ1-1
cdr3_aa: CASSPAAGVNTEAFF

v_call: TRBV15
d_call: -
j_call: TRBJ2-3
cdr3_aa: CATSGDFAGDTQYF

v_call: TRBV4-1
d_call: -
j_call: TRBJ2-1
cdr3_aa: CASSQDKAVSYNEQFF

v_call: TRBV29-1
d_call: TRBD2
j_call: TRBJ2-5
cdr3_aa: CSVPRPAGLAGGNQETQYF

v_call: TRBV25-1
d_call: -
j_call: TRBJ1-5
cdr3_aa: CASSEFGTEPQHF

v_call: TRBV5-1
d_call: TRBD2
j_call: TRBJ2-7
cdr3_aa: CASSPIAGGPYEQYF

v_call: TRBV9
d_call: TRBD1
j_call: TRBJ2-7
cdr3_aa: CASSPGQGAFYEQYF

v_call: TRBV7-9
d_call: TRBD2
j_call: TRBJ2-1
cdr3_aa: CASSLASGDNEQFF

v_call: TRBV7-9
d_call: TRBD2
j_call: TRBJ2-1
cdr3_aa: CASSSDGGSGRIFNEQFF